In this sample, the clone carrying this TCR beta chain turned up a few times. The antigen is not known. This sample was taken from a study of response to subunit inactivated influenza vaccine. TCRdb ran MiXCR on the RT-PCR reads and lists one entry per CDR3 protein. The sample yields 450,000 to 550,000 distinct CDR3 sequences, roughly 23% seen once. Study outcomes and limitations: Few additional T cells are recruited per seasonal influenza vaccination, authors suggested.

The ends lost 4 bases at V and 2 bases at J; junction bases unmatched: 7. Germline-derived CDR1 and CDR2 are MNHEY and SVGEGT. The CDR3 is made up of 17 amino acids. The receptor's source is a man aged 45-60 years who received an inactivated influenza vaccine. The rearrangement uses TRBV6-2 or TRBV6-3 and TRBJ2-6, with 8 bases that match TRBD1. Here the sequenced sample was CD4+ T cells sorted from PBMCs, taken 4 to 6 days after vaccination. The DNA of the CDR3 is TGTGCCAGCAGTTGGGGGACAGGTGTCGCTGGGGCCAACGTCCTGACTTTC. This encodes CASSWGTGVAGANVLTF.